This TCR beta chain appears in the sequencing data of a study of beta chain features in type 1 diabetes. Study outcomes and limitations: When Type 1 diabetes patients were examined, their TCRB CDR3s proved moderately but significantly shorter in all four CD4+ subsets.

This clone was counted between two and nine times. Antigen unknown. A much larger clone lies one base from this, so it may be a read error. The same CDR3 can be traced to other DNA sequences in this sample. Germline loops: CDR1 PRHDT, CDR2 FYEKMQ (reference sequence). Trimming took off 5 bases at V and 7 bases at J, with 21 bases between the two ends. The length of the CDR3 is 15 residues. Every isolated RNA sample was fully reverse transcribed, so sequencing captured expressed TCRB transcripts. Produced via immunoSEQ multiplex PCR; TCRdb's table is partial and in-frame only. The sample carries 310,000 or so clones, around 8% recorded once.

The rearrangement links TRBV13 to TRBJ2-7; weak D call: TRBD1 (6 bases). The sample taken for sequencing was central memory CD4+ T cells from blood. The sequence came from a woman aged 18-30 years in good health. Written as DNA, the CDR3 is TGTGCCAGCAGCAGAATAGGCCAGGGGAACGAGGAGCAGTACTTC. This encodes CASSRIGQGNEEQYF.